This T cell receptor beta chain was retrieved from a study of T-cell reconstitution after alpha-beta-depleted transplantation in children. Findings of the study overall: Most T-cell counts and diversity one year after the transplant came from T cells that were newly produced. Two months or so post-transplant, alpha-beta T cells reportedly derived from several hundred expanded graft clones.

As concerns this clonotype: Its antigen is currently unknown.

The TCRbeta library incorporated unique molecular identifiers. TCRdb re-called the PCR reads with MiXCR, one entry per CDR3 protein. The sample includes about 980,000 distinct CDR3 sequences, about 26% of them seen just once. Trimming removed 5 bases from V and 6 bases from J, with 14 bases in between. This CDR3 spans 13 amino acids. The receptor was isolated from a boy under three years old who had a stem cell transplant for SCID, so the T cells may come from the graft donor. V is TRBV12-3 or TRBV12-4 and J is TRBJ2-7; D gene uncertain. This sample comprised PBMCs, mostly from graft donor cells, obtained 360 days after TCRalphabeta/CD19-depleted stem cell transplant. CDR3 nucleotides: TGTGCCAGCAGTACCACGGGTTTCGGCGAGCAGTACTTC. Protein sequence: CASSTTGFGEQYF.